One and the same sample provided the 21 T cell receptor beta chains below, sequenced in a study of CD8 T cells in ankylosing spondylitis. Study-wide results and caveats: Apparently characteristic of ankylosing spondylitis blood was a TCR beta motif (under ten highly homologous variants).

From the 5' RACE reads, TCRdb called clonotypes with MiXCR, one entry per CDR3 protein. The sample includes hundreds of thousands of distinct CDR3 sequences, more than 9.5% of them seen just once. No antigen has been assigned to these receptors. Sequencing was performed on blood, either unsorted or a sorted T cell fraction (not recorded which). These receptors were taken from a male donor with ankylosing spondylitis.

This clonotype was counted ten times or more. This sequence joins TRBV5-5 and TRBJ1-5; D is ambiguous. Germline V gives CDR1 SGHKS, CDR2 YYEKEE (reference sequence). The CDR3 loop spans 15 amino acids. The ends were cut back, 0 bases at V and 0 bases at J, with 7 bases in the middle. The CDR3 loop reads CASSLAQNSNQPQHF. The CDR3 DNA follows: TGTGCCAGCAGCTTGGCCCAAAATAGCAATCAGCCCCAGCATTTT.

The chain combines TRBV20-1 with TRBJ2-1; no clear D gene. V dropped 5 bases and J dropped 4 bases, with 15 bases sitting between them. Germline values: CDR1 DFQATT, CDR2 SNEGSKA (reference sequence). The CDR3 has 14 residues. The CDR3 DNA reads TGCAGTGCTGATATCTATGGGCTATACAATGAGCAGTTCTTC. This translates into CSADIYGLYNEQFF.

The V and J genes are TRBV7-9 and TRBJ2-7; no clear D gene. This CDR3 has 13 residues. Germline V CDR1 and CDR2: SEHNR, FQNEAQ (reference sequence). V was trimmed by 2 bases and J by 2 bases, leaving 7 bases between them. CDR3 in amino acids: CASSLITPYEQYF. The CDR3, as DNA: TGTGCCAGCAGCTTAATCACGCCCTACGAGCAGTACTTC.

The rearrangement joins TRBV27 to TRBJ2-1; D gene ambiguous. Germline CDR1 reads MNHEY; CDR2 reads SMNVEV (reference sequence). V lost 6 bases, J lost 4 bases, and 16 bases lay in between. This CDR3 region has 15 residues. The CDR3 region is CASRPDGPDYNEQFF. In nucleotides, the CDR3 is TGTGCCAGCAGACCCGACGGGCCCGATTACAATGAGCAGTTCTTC.

This chain connects TRBV29-1 to TRBJ1-4, with D uncertain. Germline V lookup: CDR1 SQVTM, CDR2 ANQGSEA. With 4 bases removed from V and 0 bases from J, the gap between germline ends came to 6 bases. CDR3 length: 13 residues. In nucleotides, the CDR3 is TGCAGCGTTGGGATAGCAACTAATGAAAAACTGTTTTTT. This gives the protein CSVGIATNEKLFF.

The chain recombines TRBV29-1 with TRBJ1-1, with D possibly TRBD1 on 6 matching bases. V was pared by 4 bases and J by 2 bases, with 14 bases between. CDR3 length: 14 amino acids. Germline V gives CDR1 SQVTM, CDR2 ANQGSEA. The CDR3 region is CSVGRGGINTEAFF. CDR3 sequence (DNA): TGCAGCGTTGGTAGGGGGGGGATCAACACTGAAGCTTTCTTT.

This clonotype has a handful of counts. The rearrangement uses TRBV27 and TRBJ2-7; possible D gene TRBD1, 6 bases. Trimming removed 4 bases at V and 6 bases at J, with 13 bases between. This CDR3 region has 13 residues. Germline V lookup: CDR1 MNHEY, CDR2 SMNVEV (reference sequence). CDR3 protein: CASSWGRGGEQYF. Written as DNA, the CDR3 is TGTGCCAGCAGTTGGGGCAGAGGGGGCGAGCAGTACTTC.

The chain is built from TRBV20-1 and TRBJ2-3; 8 bases match TRBD2. CDR1 is DFQATT, CDR2 SNEGSKA, per germline (reference sequence). Germline trimming cut 4 bases from V and 2 bases from J; bases unmatched to any gene: 8. The CDR3 spans 15 residues. In DNA, the CDR3 is TGCAGTGCTAACCTCGGGGGGGCGCCCACAGATACGCAGTATTTT. As protein: CSANLGGAPTDTQYF.

This clonotype was recorded a few times. The chain has TRBV5-5 and TRBJ2-2; D unclear. CDR1 and CDR2 from the germline V gene are SGHKS and YYEKEE (reference sequence). The CDR3 loop spans 16 amino acids. V lost 0 bases to trimming and J lost 0 bases, with 9 bases between them. The CDR3 spells CASSLVQISNTGELFF. The CDR3, as DNA: TGTGCCAGCAGCTTGGTGCAAATATCGAACACCGGGGAGCTGTTTTTT.

This clonotype appeared a few times. This sequence joins TRBV11-1 and TRBJ2-1; 9 nucleotides agree with TRBD2. The CDR3 length is 15 residues. V gave up 7 bases and J gave up 9 bases; unmatched junction bases: 13. CDR1 and CDR2 (germline): SGHAT, FQDESV (reference sequence). The CDR3 region is CASTLLPGLATEQFF. CDR3 DNA sequence: TGTGCCAGCACCCTCCTGCCGGGACTAGCAACTGAGCAGTTCTTC.

This clonotype was recorded at least ten times. This chain uses TRBV5-1 with TRBJ1-1; the D is unclear. Looked up from germline, CDR1 is SGHRS and CDR2 is YFSETQ. Trimming removed 0 bases from V and 4 bases from J, with 7 bases in between. The CDR3 loop spans 13 amino acids. CDR3: CASSLGMSTEAFF. The CDR3 DNA is TGCGCCAGCAGCTTGGGGATGAGCACTGAAGCTTTCTTT.

This clonotype was detected many times. V is TRBV12-3 or TRBV12-4 and J is TRBJ2-3; a weak D match, TRBD2 (5 bases). V was trimmed by 9 bases and J by 5 bases, leaving 18 bases between them. The CDR3 sequence is 14 residues long. CDR3 amino acids: CARTRRGRGDTQYF. CDR3 nucleotides: TGTGCCAGGACTCGGAGAGGGAGAGGAGATACGCAGTATTTT.

This clonotype was seen more than once but under ten times. The V and J genes are TRBV7-2 and TRBJ2-7; 7 bases match TRBD2. Germline V gene lookup returns CDR1 SGHTA and CDR2 FQGNSA. The length of the CDR3 is 14 residues. V lost 6 bases, J lost 7 bases, and 12 bases stayed unmatched. CDR3 DNA sequence: TGTGCCAGCAGGCCGACTAGGGAGGGACTGGAGCAGTACTTC. Translated, it gives CASRPTREGLEQYF.

The chain carries TRBV3-1 and TRBJ2-1; D is undetermined. The germline V and J ends were trimmed by 1 base and 5 bases, with 12 bases remaining between them. The CDR3 length is 15 residues. Germline lookup yields CDR1 LGHDT and CDR2 YNNKEL (reference sequence). CDR3 sequence reads: CASSQVPIPHNEQFF. The CDR3 nucleotides read TGTGCCAGCAGCCAAGTCCCTATCCCTCACAATGAGCAGTTCTTC.

This clonotype has a handful of counts. The chain links TRBV7-9 to TRBJ1-1; 7 bases match TRBD1. In germline, CDR1 is SEHNR, CDR2 FQNEAQ (reference sequence). The CDR3 length is 14 residues. V lost 1 base to trimming and J lost 10 bases; unmatched junction nucleotides: 9. CDR3 in DNA: TGTGCCAGCAGCTTAGAGTTCCGGGACAGTCGAGCTTTCTTT. This codes for CASSLEFRDSRAFF.

The sample holds a few counts of this clonotype. The genes are TRBV30 and TRBJ2-1, with a possible D match to TRBD2 (5 bases). V lost 0 bases and J 8 bases, leaving 20 bases between the germline ends. CDR1 and CDR2 from the germline V gene are GTSNPN and SVGIG (reference sequence). There are 16 residues in the CDR3. The CDR3 DNA sequence: TGTGCCTGGAGTGTAAAAGGTGTGCTAGTGAGGGATGAGCAGTTCTTC. Translating it yields CAWSVKGVLVRDEQFF.

The CDR3, as DNA: TGTGCCAGCTCACCAAGCCAGATGAATCAGCCCCAGCATTTT. Amino acid sequence: CASSPSQMNQPQHF. The rearrangement joins TRBV18 to TRBJ1-5; D remains unclear. The CDR3 sequence is 14 residues long. Deletions cut 2 bases from V and 4 bases from J, with 9 bases between. Germline V gives CDR1 KGHSH, CDR2 LQKENI.

This clonotype was seen only once. The chain carries TRBV4-1 and TRBJ2-1, with TRBD1 identical over 8 bases. This CDR3 region has 14 residues. Germline trimming cut 2 bases from V and 6 bases from J; bases unmatched to any gene: 3. Germline V gene sequence: CDR1 MGHRA, CDR2 YSYEKL. DNA of the CDR3: TGCGCCAGCAGCCAAATACAGGGGGTCAATGAGCAGTTCTTC. Translation: CASSQIQGVNEQFF.

In this sample, this clonotype turned up many times. The chain carries TRBV12-3 or TRBV12-4 and TRBJ2-5; 11 nucleotides match TRBD2. The CDR3 spans 15 residues. J was trimmed by 0 bases and V by 3 bases; bases with no gene match: 0. The CDR3 DNA reads TGTGCCAGCAGTTTTAGCGGGAGGGACCAAGAGACCCAGTACTTC. It yields the protein CASSFSGRDQETQYF.

This rearrangement joins TRBV6-1 to TRBJ2-7; no firm D call. The CDR3 sequence is 13 residues long. Between the trimmed V and J ends, which lost 0 bases and 5 bases, there was a span of 8 bases. The germline CDR1 and CDR2 sequences are MNHNS and SASEGT. The CDR3 loop is CASSEAQRDEQYV. CDR3 coding DNA: TGTGCCAGCAGTGAAGCGCAAAGGGACGAGCAGTACGTC.

This clonotype was counted a few times. The chain recombines TRBV12-3 or TRBV12-4 with TRBJ2-3; D is unresolved. The CDR3 runs 15 residues. Trimming removed 1 base at V and 1 base at J, with 9 bases between. CDR3 bases: TGTGCCAGCAGTTTAGTGGAAGATCGCACAGATACGCAGTATTTT. This translates into CASSLVEDRTDTQYF.